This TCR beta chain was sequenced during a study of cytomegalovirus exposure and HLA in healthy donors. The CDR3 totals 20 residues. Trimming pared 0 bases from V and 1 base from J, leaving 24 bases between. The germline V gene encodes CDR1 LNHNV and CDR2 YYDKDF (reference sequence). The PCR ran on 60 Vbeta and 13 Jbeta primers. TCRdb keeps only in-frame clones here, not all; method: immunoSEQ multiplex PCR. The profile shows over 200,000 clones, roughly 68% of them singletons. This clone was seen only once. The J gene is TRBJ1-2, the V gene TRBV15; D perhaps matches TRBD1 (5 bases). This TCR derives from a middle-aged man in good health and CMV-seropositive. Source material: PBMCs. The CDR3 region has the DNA TGTGCCACCAGCAGAGACCGGCCCGGGGACTGGGGCGGGGGTAACTATGGCTACACCTTC. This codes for CATSRDRPGDWGGGNYGYTF. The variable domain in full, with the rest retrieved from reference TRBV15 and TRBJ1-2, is DAMVIQNPRYQVTQFGKPVTLSCSQTLNHNVMYWYQQKSSQAPKLLFHYYDKDFNNEADTPDNFQSRRPNTSFCFLDIRSPGLGDTAMYLCATSRDRPGDWGGGNYGYTFGSGTRLTVV.